This entry features one TCR beta chain sequence. The antigen is unknown. This sample is drawn from a study of OX40 agonist ivuxolimab in advanced cancers. Study-level information: Administration of intravenous ivuxolimab to patients occurred every 2 weeks at 0.01 to 10 mg/kg. Patients enrolled in dose escalation were diagnosed with hepatocellular carcinoma, melanoma, renal cell or head and neck cancer. Study results and limitations: Antigen targets of the expanded peripheral T cells went undetermined.

V gave up 5 bases and J gave up 7 bases, with 17 bases separating them. Germline V gene sequence: CDR1 SGHAT, CDR2 FQNNGV. This CDR3 spans 14 amino acids. Data came from immunoSEQ multiplex PCR; TCRdb stores just in-frame clones and leaves some out. In the table there are 80,000 or so clones, over 85% of which are singletons. Researchers took blood at baseline, on cycle 4 day 1, and on cycle 7 day 1. Sequenced material: CD4+ or CD8+ T cells sorted from blood, taken in a trial of the OX40 agonist ivuxolimab. The J gene is TRBJ2-5, the V gene TRBV11-2; weak D call: TRBD1 (6 bases). This clonotype was obtained from an adult with an advanced solid tumor such as melanoma, head and neck, liver or kidney cancer. The CDR3 loop is CASSQTGQEGTQYF. CDR3 DNA sequence: TGTGCCAGCAGCCAGACAGGCCAGGAAGGGACCCAGTACTTC.